This T cell receptor beta chain was sequenced for a study of blood T cell repertoires in COVID-19. Turning to the study itself: There were acute and convalescent COVID-19 samples, and they came from the United States, Italy and Spain. Sources were T cells, B-cell-depleted T cells, or PBMCs; the material itself was cDNA or gDNA.

A few counts support this clone. Additional DNA sequences in this sample encode the identical CDR3. The CDR3 length is 13 residues. Germline values: CDR1 MNHEY, CDR2 SVGAGI. V lost 6 bases and J lost 5; bases outside the gene matches: 3. How the authors handled the data: Estimates of nucleated cell counts were drawn from the amplification of reference gene primers. TCRdb's table, derived via immunoSEQ multiplex PCR, lists solely in-frame clones and lacks some. For V, J and clone size, that table is used; D and trimming come from the DNA. The sample includes 120,000 or so clones, roughly 70% of them seen just once.

This TCR was recovered from a human donor with acute or convalescent COVID-19. The donor label of this sample is uncertain. Sequencing was carried out using peripheral blood. V is TRBV6-5 and J is TRBJ2-2; 7 positions match TRBD1. CDR3 loop: CASRTTGTGELFF. The CDR3, as DNA: TGTGCCAGCAGAACGACAGGGACCGGGGAGCTGTTTTTT.